Below, one T cell receptor beta chain is given with its context. What it recognizes is unknown. These data belong to a study of human T cells and chemical hapten exposure. Study-wide context: The patients, most of them female, presented with alopecia areata, totalis or universalis.

The CDR3 totals 16 residues. Germline-derived CDR1 and CDR2 are SGHDT and YYEEEE. Trimming took 3 bases from V and 7 from J, leaving 20 bases between them. General study points: Healthy people's immune response may differ from that of the donors, who had alopecia. Those TCRs sitting above 1 in 1000 frequency stayed the same with DPC sensitization.

One entry per CDR3 protein, called by TCRdb with MiXCR from the RACE reads. The table shows around 160,000 distinct CDR3 sequences, with about 15% occurring only once. The sample's time point: patch test 1, 2 weeks after DPC sensitization. Noted treatment: therapeutic diphenylcyclopropenone sensitization with weekly scalp DPC. Sequenced material: whole blood, taken in connection with sensitization to the hapten diphenylcyclopropenone (DPC). This clonotype was sampled from a woman aged 25-40 years with alopecia areata. Some clones in this sample may be carry-over from other donors' samples. This chain joins TRBV5-6 and TRBJ1-5; a weak D match, TRBD1 (5 bases). This CDR3 is CASSWGGRGDAQPQHF. In DNA, the CDR3 is TGTGCCAGCAGCTGGGGCGGGAGGGGCGATGCCCAGCCCCAGCATTTT.